A selection of T cell receptor beta chains follows, all from one sample in a study of blood T cell repertoires in COVID-19. Sequenced by immunoSEQ multiplex PCR; TCRdb stores in-frame clones only, minus some. The data show about 35,000 clones, approximately 85% seen once. The sequenced sample consisted of peripheral blood. These receptors were obtained from a man aged 60 to 69 with active or convalescent COVID-19. The CDR3 runs from the conserved cysteine through the conserved F or W. The D gene is left open where the match is weak. Clone size is not always given. Where it is, it says once, few, many or a class for expanded clones.

D gene: -
V gene: TRBV19
clone size: -
J gene: TRBJ1-5
CDR3 protein: CASSMQTLGQPQHF
CDR3 DNA: TGTGCCAGTAGTATGCAGACGCTAGGTCAGCCCCAGCATTTT

D gene: TRBD1
V gene: TRBV28
clone size: -
J gene: TRBJ1-1
CDR3 protein: CAILTSQGVSTEAFF
CDR3 DNA: TGTGCCATCCTCACATCACAGGGGGTTAGCACTGAAGCTTTCTTT

D gene: -
V gene: TRBV9
clone size: -
J gene: TRBJ1-2
CDR3 protein: CASSATGNGELNYGYTF
CDR3 DNA: TGTGCCAGCAGCGCAACCGGAAACGGAGAGCTTAACTATGGCTACACCTTC

D gene: -
V gene: TRBV20-1
clone size: few
J gene: TRBJ1-1
CDR3 protein: CSTYGTREAFF
CDR3 DNA: TGCAGCACCTACGGGACAAGAGAAGCTTTCTTT

D gene: -
V gene: TRBV6-5
clone size: once
J gene: TRBJ2-1
CDR3 protein: CASSSWTGFYNEQFF
CDR3 DNA: TGTGCCAGCAGTTCCTGGACTGGCTTCTACAATGAGCAGTTCTTC

D gene: -
V gene: TRBV7-9
clone size: -
J gene: TRBJ2-2
CDR3 protein: CASSLTGPPGELFF
CDR3 DNA: TGTGCCAGCAGCTTAACAGGGCCCCCCGGGGAGCTGTTTTTT

D gene: TRBD1
V gene: TRBV6-5
clone size: -
J gene: TRBJ1-5
CDR3 protein: CASADRGLGQPQHF
CDR3 DNA: TGTGCCAGCGCGGACAGGGGGCTTGGTCAGCCCCAGCATTTT

D gene: TRBD1
V gene: TRBV4-2
clone size: -
J gene: TRBJ1-2
CDR3 protein: CASSQAAIGTGGGGYTF
CDR3 DNA: TGTGCCAGCAGCCAAGCGGCCATCGGAACAGGGGGCGGTGGCTACACCTTC

D gene: TRBD1
V gene: TRBV7-8
clone size: -
J gene: TRBJ2-1
CDR3 protein: CASSLPPQGVWGNEQFF
CDR3 DNA: TGTGCCAGCAGCCTGCCTCCACAGGGGGTTTGGGGCAATGAGCAGTTCTTC

D gene: TRBD1
V gene: TRBV20-1
clone size: -
J gene: TRBJ1-5
CDR3 protein: CSASFSDRGNQPQHF
CDR3 DNA: TGCAGTGCTAGTTTCTCGGACAGGGGGAATCAGCCCCAGCATTTT

D gene: -
V gene: TRBV4-1
clone size: once
J gene: TRBJ1-4
CDR3 protein: CASSQTDFSNEKLFF
CDR3 DNA: TGCGCCAGCAGCCAGACAGACTTCTCTAATGAAAAACTGTTTTTT

D gene: -
V gene: TRBV29-1
clone size: -
J gene: TRBJ2-3
CDR3 protein: CSVAKGDPTDTQYF
CDR3 DNA: TGCAGCGTGGCAAAGGGGGACCCCACAGATACGCAGTATTTT

D gene: TRBD1
V gene: TRBV6-5
clone size: -
J gene: TRBJ1-6
CDR3 protein: CASRTGGVNLPLHF
CDR3 DNA: TGTGCCAGCAGGACAGGGGGCGTTAATTTACCCCTCCACTTT

D gene: TRBD1
V gene: TRBV6-5
clone size: -
J gene: TRBJ1-2
CDR3 protein: CASSITGGFQGGYTF
CDR3 DNA: TGTGCCAGCAGTATTACAGGGGGGTTCCAGGGAGGCTACACCTTC